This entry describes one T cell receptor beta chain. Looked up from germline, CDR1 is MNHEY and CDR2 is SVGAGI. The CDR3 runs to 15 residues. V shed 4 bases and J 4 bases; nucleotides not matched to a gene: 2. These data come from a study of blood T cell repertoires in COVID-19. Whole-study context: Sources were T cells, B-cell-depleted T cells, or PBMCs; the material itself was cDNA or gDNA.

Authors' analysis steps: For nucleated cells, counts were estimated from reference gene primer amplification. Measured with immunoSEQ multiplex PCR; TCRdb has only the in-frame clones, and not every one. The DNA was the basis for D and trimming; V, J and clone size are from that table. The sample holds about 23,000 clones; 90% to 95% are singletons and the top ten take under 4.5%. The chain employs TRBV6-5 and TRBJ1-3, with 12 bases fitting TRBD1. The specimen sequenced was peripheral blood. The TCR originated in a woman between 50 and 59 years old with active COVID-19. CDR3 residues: CASSWDRGRGNTIYF. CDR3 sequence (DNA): TGTGCCAGCAGTTGGGACAGGGGGCGCGGAAACACCATATATTTT.